Below are 27 T cell receptor beta chains sequenced from a single sample in a study of cytomegalovirus exposure and HLA in healthy donors (dated by TCRdb to between 2016 and 2019). The library relied on the immunoSEQ multiplex PCR assay. For the multiplex PCR, a mixture combining 60 forward primers for TCR Vbeta segments and 13 reverse primers for TCR Jbeta segments was used. In its TCRdb copy, this immuneACCESS table keeps in-frame sequences only and misses some clones. Where compared with another copy, unresolved V genes explain less than half of these, and the others have no known cause. This sample lists 160,000 or so clones; roughly 79% were detected once. Around 4.7% of the sample is held by the ten biggest clonotypes. The sample comprised PBMCs. The receptor source for this set is a woman aged 18-29 years in good health and CMV-seropositive.

This clone has a single count. The gene calls are TRBV5-1 and TRBJ1-1; D is possibly TRBD1 (5 bases). The CDR3 extends over 15 amino acids. Trimming took off 3 bases at V and 5 bases at J, with 17 bases between the two ends. Germline values: CDR1 SGHRS, CDR2 YFSETQ. This CDR3 reads CASSSRVGVGTEAFF. The CDR3 nucleotides read TGCGCCAGCAGCTCCCGTGTAGGGGTAGGGACTGAAGCTTTCTTT. The full variable domain, its missing parts supplied by reference TRBV5-1 and TRBJ1-1, is KAGVTQTPRYLIKTRGQQVTLSCSPISGHRSVSWYQQTPGQGLQFLFEYFSETQRNKGNFPGRFSGRQFSNSRSEMNVSTLELGDSALYLCASSSRVGVGTEAFFGQGTRLTVV.

V usage is TRBV6-5 and J usage is TRBJ1-4; 9 positions match TRBD1. Germline V gene data show CDR1 as MNHEY and CDR2 as SVGAGI. The V gene end was trimmed by 0 bases and the J gene end by 5 bases; junction bases not matched to a gene: 4. This CDR3 is built from 16 residues. The DNA for the CDR3 is TGTGCCAGCAGTTACTCGGATGGGACAGGGAATGAAAAACTGTTTTTT. Amino acid sequence: CASSYSDGTGNEKLFF.

V usage is TRBV7-9 and J usage is TRBJ1-6; a possible D gene is TRBD1 (6 bases). CDR1 is SEHNR, CDR2 FQNEAQ, per germline (reference sequence). The V end was cut by 5 bases, the J end by 7 bases, with 15 bases between. The CDR3 covers 15 residues. CDR3 region: CASSQTGGPNSPLHF. In DNA form, the CDR3 reads TGTGCCAGCAGCCAAACGGGGGGGCCCAATTCACCCCTCCACTTT.

The V gene is TRBV29-1, the J gene TRBJ2-7, with 10 positions matching TRBD2. Germline V gives CDR1 SQVTM, CDR2 ANQGSEA. This CDR3 has 15 amino acids. J gave up 5 bases and V 2 bases, and 9 bases lay outside the gene matches. The CDR3 DNA sequence: TGCAGCGTTGAATCAGCGGGGGGGCCCGTCCACGAGCAGTACTTC. Protein sequence: CSVESAGGPVHEQYF.

The sample holds a few counts of this clone. The V and J genes are TRBV7-9 and TRBJ2-6, with a possible D match to TRBD2 (5 bases). Trimming left V 3 bases short and J 8 bases short, with 11 bases between. CDR1 SEHNR and CDR2 FQNEAQ come from the germline V gene (reference sequence). CDR3 length: 14 residues. The CDR3 region is CASSFPPGTNVLTF. DNA for the CDR3: TGTGCCAGCAGCTTTCCCCCCGGGACCAACGTCCTGACTTTC.

V gene TRBV7-3 combines with J gene TRBJ2-5, with a tentative D call TRBD2 (5 bases). The ends were cut back, 5 bases at V and 6 bases at J, with 16 bases in the middle. This CDR3 comprises 14 residues. Per the germline V gene, CDR1 is SGHTA and CDR2 is FQGTGA. The CDR3 DNA reads as TGTGCCAGCAGCCCTGGTGCGGGTCTAAAGACCCAGTACTTC. Translating it yields CASSPGAGLKTQYF.

This chain uses TRBV5-1 with TRBJ1-6, with unresolved D. Trimming removed 1 base at V and 8 bases at J, with 13 bases between. CDR3 length: 15 amino acids. Germline CDR1 SGHRS, CDR2 YFSETQ. The CDR3 nucleotides read TGCGCCAGCAGCTTGCATACTCGTTCCGATTCACCCCTCCACTTT. Protein product: CASSLHTRSDSPLHF.

The rearrangement uses TRBV7-2 and TRBJ2-7; 15 nucleotides match TRBD2. CDR1 SGHTA and CDR2 FQGNSA come from the germline V gene. The CDR3 loop spans 16 amino acids. V trimming: 1 base; J trimming: 4 bases; junction bases outside the gene matches: 2. CDR3 nucleotides: TGTGCCAGCAGCTTAGAGGGGACTAGCGGGGGGTACGAGCAGTACTTC. Amino acid sequence: CASSLEGTSGGYEQYF.

The CDR3 here is CASSTQGSYGYTF. CDR3 DNA: TGTGCCAGTAGTACTCAGGGGAGCTATGGCTACACCTTC. The chain has TRBV19 and TRBJ1-2; perhaps TRBD1 as D (6 bases). CDR1 and CDR2 (germline): LNHDA, SQIVND (reference sequence). Trimming pared 4 bases from V and 4 bases from J, leaving 10 bases between. The length of the CDR3 is 13 residues.

This chain links TRBV28 with TRBJ2-7; D perhaps matches TRBD1 (6 bases). Trimming pared 8 bases from V and 2 bases from J, leaving 19 bases between. Germline V lookup: CDR1 MDHEN, CDR2 SYDVKM. The CDR3 contains 15 residues. In DNA form, the CDR3 reads TGTGCCAGCTTATTTACCGGGACACAACCCTACGAGCAGTACTTC. Translating gives CASLFTGTQPYEQYF.

The chain couples TRBV7-2 to TRBJ1-2; TRBD1 aligns across 8 bases. V gave up 5 bases and J gave up 1 base; unmatched junction bases: 9. Germline V lookup: CDR1 SGHTA, CDR2 FQGNSA. The CDR3 contains 16 residues. The CDR3 loop reads CASSHSRTGYNYGYTF. The CDR3 coding sequence is TGTGCCAGCAGCCACTCCCGGACAGGGTATAACTATGGCTACACCTTC.

V usage is TRBV6-6 and J usage is TRBJ1-2, with D possibly matching TRBD1 (6 bases). Trimming shortened V by 11 bases and J by 3 bases, and 16 bases separated the two germline ends. The CDR3 length is 13 residues. Germline V lookup: CDR1 MNHNY, CDR2 SVGAGI (reference sequence). This CDR3 is CACRVSGDYGYTF. The CDR3 DNA reads as TGTGCCTGCCGCGTATCAGGGGACTATGGCTACACCTTC.

As for this clone: An end of the junction differs from the germline gene, which may be a read error. The V and J genes are TRBV7-7 and TRBJ2-7; a weak D match, TRBD1 (5 bases). The CDR3 extends over 14 amino acids. CDR1 is SSHAT, CDR2 FNYEAQ, per germline (reference sequence). CDR3 residues: CASSLAPDSYEQYF. The CDR3 nucleotides are TGTGCTAGCAGCTTAGCCCCCGACAGTTACGAGCAGTACTTC.

This chain uses TRBV11-2 with TRBJ1-4, with 8 bases that match TRBD1. Germline assignment: CDR1 SGHAT and CDR2 FQNNGV. Losses at the gene ends were 5 bases for V and 7 bases for J; bases not matched to a gene: 6. The CDR3 is 14 amino acids. The CDR3 DNA sequence: TGTGCCAGCAGCGTCGGACAGGGTATTGAAAAACTGTTTTTT. It encodes CASSVGQGIEKLFF.

The V and J genes are TRBV19 and TRBJ1-2; D might be TRBD1 (6 bases). From germline, CDR1 is LNHDA and CDR2 SQIVND (reference sequence). V shed 5 bases and J shed 0 bases, with 16 bases lying between them. The CDR3 totals 16 residues. This chain's CDR3 is CASSDTGLGANYGYTF. In DNA form, the CDR3 reads TGTGCCAGTAGTGACACAGGGTTGGGGGCTAACTATGGCTACACCTTC.

The chain combines TRBV7-9 with TRBJ1-6, with 7 bases aligning to TRBD1. The germline gives CDR1 SEHNR, CDR2 FQNEAQ (reference sequence). The trim removed 5 bases at V and 5 bases at J, leaving 3 bases unmatched. The CDR3 contains 14 residues. The CDR3 nucleotides read TGTGCCAGCAGCGTCGGGACAGATAATTCACCCCTCCACTTT. Its translation is CASSVGTDNSPLHF.

The chain employs TRBV5-6 and TRBJ2-1; 7 bases fit TRBD1. Looked up from germline, CDR1 is SGHDT and CDR2 is YYEEEE. This CDR3 has 13 residues. Germline trimming cut 4 bases from V and 4 bases from J; bases unmatched to any gene: 2. In DNA, the CDR3 is TGTGCCAGCAGCAAGGGACAGTACAATGAGCAGTTCTTC. Its translation: CASSKGQYNEQFF.

The rearrangement uses TRBV28 and TRBJ1-2; 8 positions match TRBD1. The CDR3 length is 16 residues. The junction had 11 bases not matched to a gene; V was cut back by 4 bases and J by 4 bases. Germline V gives CDR1 MDHEN, CDR2 SYDVKM. The CDR3 nucleotides read TGTGCCAGCAGTTCTACCGGGACAGGTCCCTTCTATGGCTACACCTTC. It is translated as CASSSTGTGPFYGYTF.

This clone was recorded only once. The V call is TRBV2, the J call TRBJ2-2; 7 bases are a match to TRBD1. V shed 8 bases and J 4 bases; nucleotides not matched to a gene: 7. Germline CDR1 and CDR2: SNHLY and FYNNEI. This CDR3 is built from 14 residues. The CDR3 region is CASSSQGSTGELFF. The CDR3 DNA is TGTGCCAGCTCCTCACAGGGGAGCACCGGGGAGCTGTTTTTT.

The genes are TRBV19 and TRBJ1-2, with D possibly being TRBD1 (6 bases). Trimming shortened V by 1 base and J by 2 bases, and 11 bases separated the two germline ends. This CDR3 is built from 15 residues. Germline V gene lookup returns CDR1 LNHDA and CDR2 SQIVND (reference sequence). DNA for the CDR3: TGTGCCAGTAGTATAGTCGGCAGGGGAAACTATGGCTACACCTTC. Translating it yields CASSIVGRGNYGYTF.

The chain is built from TRBV5-1 and TRBJ1-5; TRBD1 matches 9 bases. The junction had 2 bases not matched to a gene; V was cut back by 0 bases and J by 4 bases. The V gene's germline CDR1 is SGHRS and CDR2 YFSETQ. The CDR3 loop spans 15 amino acids. CDR3 sequence reads: CASSLDGQGNQPQHF. The CDR3 DNA reads as TGCGCCAGCAGCTTGGATGGACAGGGGAATCAGCCCCAGCATTTT.

This rearrangement joins TRBV2 to TRBJ2-5; TRBD1 aligns across 7 bases. The length of the CDR3 is 15 residues. Trimming cost V 4 bases and J 5 bases; bases outside gene matches: 10. Germline values: CDR1 SNHLY, CDR2 FYNNEI. The CDR3 sequence: CASSALLTGFETQYF. DNA for the CDR3: TGTGCCAGCAGTGCCTTATTGACAGGGTTTGAGACCCAGTACTTC.

The V gene is TRBV5-4, the J gene TRBJ2-7, with TRBD2 matching 8 bases. J was trimmed by 5 bases and V by 4 bases; bases with no gene match: 8. In germline, CDR1 is SGHNT, CDR2 YYREEE (reference sequence). This CDR3 is built from 14 residues. CDR3 bases: TGTGCCAGCAGCCCCCGGACTAGCCTCCACGAGCAGTACTTC. Translation gives CASSPRTSLHEQYF.

This chain uses TRBV7-9 with TRBJ2-5, with 10 bases identical to TRBD1. This CDR3 is 14 amino acids long. With 4 bases clipped from V and 5 bases from J, the junction kept 4 bases outside the gene matches. CDR1 and CDR2 (germline): SEHNR, FQNEAQ (reference sequence). CDR3 amino acids: CASSSTGGAETQYF. Here the CDR3 DNA reads TGTGCCAGCAGCTCGACAGGGGGCGCCGAGACCCAGTACTTC.

This clone was found a few times. V is TRBV27 and J is TRBJ1-2, with D possibly TRBD1 on 6 matching bases. Looked up from germline, CDR1 is MNHEY and CDR2 is SMNVEV (reference sequence). This CDR3 spans 15 amino acids. Trimming removed 2 bases from V and 4 bases from J, with 14 bases in between. CDR3 DNA: TGTGCCAGCAGTTTAGGTCGTTCGACAGGCTATGGCTACACCTTC. Encoded protein: CASSLGRSTGYGYTF.

V and J are TRBV23-1 and TRBJ1-5; D gene unclear. TRBV23-1 is known as an ORF, though its function is uncertain. The CDR3 has 17 residues. Trimming removed 0 bases at V and 2 bases at J, with 14 bases between. This CDR3 is CASSQSWAGDGNQPQHF. In DNA form, the CDR3 reads TGCGCCAGCAGTCAATCTTGGGCGGGAGATGGCAATCAGCCCCAGCATTTT.

In the case of this clone: Sequence at one end of the junction differs from germline and may be a read error. This CDR3 is also generated by other DNA sequences in the sample. The rearrangement uses TRBV4-1 and TRBJ2-5; TRBD1 agrees at 7 bases. CDR1 is MGHRA and CDR2 is YSYEKL in the germline V gene. There are 15 residues in the CDR3. CDR3 sequence reads: CASSQRDRYQETQYF. The CDR3 DNA is TGCGCCAGTAGCCAAAGGGACAGATATCAAGAGACCCAGTACTTC.